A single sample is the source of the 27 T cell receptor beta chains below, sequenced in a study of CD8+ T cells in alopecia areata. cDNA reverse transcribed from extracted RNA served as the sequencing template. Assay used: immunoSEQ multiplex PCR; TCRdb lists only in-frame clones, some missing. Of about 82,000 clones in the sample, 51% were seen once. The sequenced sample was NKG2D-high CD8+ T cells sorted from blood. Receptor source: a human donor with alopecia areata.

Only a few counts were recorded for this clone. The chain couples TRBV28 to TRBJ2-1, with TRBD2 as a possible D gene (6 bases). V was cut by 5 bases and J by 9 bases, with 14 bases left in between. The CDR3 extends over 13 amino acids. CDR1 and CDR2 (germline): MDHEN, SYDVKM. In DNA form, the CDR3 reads TGTGCCAGCAGTCTCGGACTATCCAGTGAGCAGTTCTTC. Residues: CASSLGLSSEQFF.

The CDR3 loop reads CASSVEDYRTDTQYF. The CDR3 DNA reads as TGTGCCAGCAGCGTAGAGGACTACCGCACAGATACGCAGTATTTT. This chain links TRBV9 with TRBJ2-3; possibly TRBD2 for D (6 bases). Germline V gives CDR1 SGDLS, CDR2 YYNGEE. V dropped 0 bases and J dropped 1 base, with 9 bases sitting between them. The CDR3 is 15 amino acids.

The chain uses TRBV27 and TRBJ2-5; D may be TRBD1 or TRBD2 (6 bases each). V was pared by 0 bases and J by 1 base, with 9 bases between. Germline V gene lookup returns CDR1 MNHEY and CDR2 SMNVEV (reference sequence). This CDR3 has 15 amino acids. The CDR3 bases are TGTGCCAGCAGTTTATCGGGGGGCCTCCAAGAGACCCAGTACTTC. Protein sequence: CASSLSGGLQETQYF.

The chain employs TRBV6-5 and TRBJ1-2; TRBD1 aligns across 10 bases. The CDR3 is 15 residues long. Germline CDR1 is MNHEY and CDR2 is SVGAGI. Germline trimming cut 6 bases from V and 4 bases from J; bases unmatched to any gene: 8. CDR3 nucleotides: TGTGCCAGCAGAACCGGGACAGGGGTTTTCTATGGCTACACCTTC. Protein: CASRTGTGVFYGYTF.

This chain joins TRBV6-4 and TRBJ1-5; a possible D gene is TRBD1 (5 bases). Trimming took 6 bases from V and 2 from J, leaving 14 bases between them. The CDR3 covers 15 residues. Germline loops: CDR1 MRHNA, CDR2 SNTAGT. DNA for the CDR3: TGTGCCAGCAGCCGAACGGGGGACGGCAATCAGCCCCAGCATTTT. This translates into CASSRTGDGNQPQHF.

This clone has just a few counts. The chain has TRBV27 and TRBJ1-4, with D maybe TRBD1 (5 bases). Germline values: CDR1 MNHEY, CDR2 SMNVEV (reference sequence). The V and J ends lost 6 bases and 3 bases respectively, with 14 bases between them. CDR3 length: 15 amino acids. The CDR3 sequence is CASSPGGVPNEKLFF. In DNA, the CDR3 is TGTGCCAGCAGCCCCGGGGGGGTGCCTAATGAAAAACTGTTTTTT. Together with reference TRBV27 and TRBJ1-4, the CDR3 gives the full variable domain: EAQVTQNPRYLITVTGKKLTVTCSQNMNHEYMSWYRQDPGLGLRQIYYSMNVEVTDKGDVPEGYKVSRKEKRNFPLILESPSPNQTSLYFCASSPGGVPNEKLFFGSGTQLSVL.

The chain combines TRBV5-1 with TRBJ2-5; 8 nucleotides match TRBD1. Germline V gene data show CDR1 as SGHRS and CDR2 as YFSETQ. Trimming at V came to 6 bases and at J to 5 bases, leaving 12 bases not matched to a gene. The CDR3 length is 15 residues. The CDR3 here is CASNLDRGVPETQYF. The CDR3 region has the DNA TGCGCCAGCAACCTCGACAGGGGAGTACCCGAGACCCAGTACTTC.

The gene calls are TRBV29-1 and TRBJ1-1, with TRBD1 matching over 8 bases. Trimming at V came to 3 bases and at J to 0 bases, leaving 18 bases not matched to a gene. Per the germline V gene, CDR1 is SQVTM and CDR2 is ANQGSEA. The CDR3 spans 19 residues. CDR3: CSVDEQNDRGGSMNTEAFF. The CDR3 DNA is TGCAGCGTTGATGAACAGAACGACAGGGGAGGTTCCATGAACACTGAAGCTTTCTTT. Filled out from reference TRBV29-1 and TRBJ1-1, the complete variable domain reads SAVISQKPSRDICQRGTSLTIQCQVDSQVTMMFWYRQQPGQSLTLIATANQGSEATYESGFVIDKFPISRPNLTFSTLTVSNMSPEDSSIYLCSVDEQNDRGGSMNTEAFFGQGTRLTVV.

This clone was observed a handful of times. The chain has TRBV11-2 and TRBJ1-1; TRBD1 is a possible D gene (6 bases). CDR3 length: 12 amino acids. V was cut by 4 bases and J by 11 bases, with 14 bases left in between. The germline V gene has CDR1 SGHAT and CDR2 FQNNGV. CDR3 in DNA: TGTGCCAGCAGCTACAGGGTTGTAGAGGCTTTCTTT. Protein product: CASSYRVVEAFF.

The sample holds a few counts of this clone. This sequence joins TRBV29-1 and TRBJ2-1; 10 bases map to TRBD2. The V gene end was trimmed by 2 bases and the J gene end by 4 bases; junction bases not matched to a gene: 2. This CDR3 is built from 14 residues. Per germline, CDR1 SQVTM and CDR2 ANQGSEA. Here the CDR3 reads CSVETSGNYNEQFF. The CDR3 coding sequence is TGCAGCGTTGAAACTAGCGGGAATTACAATGAGCAGTTCTTC.

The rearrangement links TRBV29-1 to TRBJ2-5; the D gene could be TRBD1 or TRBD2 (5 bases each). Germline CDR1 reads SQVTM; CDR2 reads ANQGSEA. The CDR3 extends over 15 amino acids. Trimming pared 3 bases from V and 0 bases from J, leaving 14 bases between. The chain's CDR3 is CSVDGRDEHQETQYF. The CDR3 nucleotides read TGCAGCGTTGATGGCAGGGACGAACACCAAGAGACCCAGTACTTC. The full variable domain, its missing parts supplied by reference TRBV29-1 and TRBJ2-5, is SAVISQKPSRDICQRGTSLTIQCQVDSQVTMMFWYRQQPGQSLTLIATANQGSEATYESGFVIDKFPISRPNLTFSTLTVSNMSPEDSSIYLCSVDGRDEHQETQYFGPGTRLLVL.

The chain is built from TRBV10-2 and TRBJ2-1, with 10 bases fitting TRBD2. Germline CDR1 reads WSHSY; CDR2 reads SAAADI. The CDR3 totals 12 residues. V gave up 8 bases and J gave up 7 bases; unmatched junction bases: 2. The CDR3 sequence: CASSSGSNEQFF. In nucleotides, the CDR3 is TGCGCCAGCTCTAGCGGGAGTAATGAGCAGTTCTTC.

CDR3 DNA: TGCGCCAGCAGCCAAGAAGATCCAACCTACGAGCAGTACTTC. Amino acids: CASSQEDPTYEQYF. J is TRBJ2-7 and V is TRBV4-1; D remains unclear. Between the trimmed V and J ends, which lost 0 bases and 2 bases, there was a span of 8 bases. Germline CDR1 and CDR2: MGHRA and YSYEKL. The CDR3 contains 14 residues.

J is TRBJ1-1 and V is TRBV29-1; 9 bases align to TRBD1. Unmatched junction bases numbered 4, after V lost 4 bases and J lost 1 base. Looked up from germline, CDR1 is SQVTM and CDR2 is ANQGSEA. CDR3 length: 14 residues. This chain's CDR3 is CSVGTGEGNTEAFF. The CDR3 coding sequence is TGCAGCGTTGGGACAGGGGAAGGGAACACTGAAGCTTTCTTT.

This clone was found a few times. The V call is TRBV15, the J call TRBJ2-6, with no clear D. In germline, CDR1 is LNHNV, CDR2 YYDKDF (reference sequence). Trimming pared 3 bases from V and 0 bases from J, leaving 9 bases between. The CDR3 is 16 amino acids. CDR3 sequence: CATSSGFGSGANVLTF. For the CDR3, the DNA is TGTGCCACCAGCAGCGGGTTCGGCTCTGGGGCCAACGTCCTGACTTTC. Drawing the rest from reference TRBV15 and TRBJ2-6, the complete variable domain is DAMVIQNPRYQVTQFGKPVTLSCSQTLNHNVMYWYQQKSSQAPKLLFHYYDKDFNNEADTPDNFQSRRPNTSFCFLDIRSPGLGDTAMYLCATSSGFGSGANVLTFGAGSRLTVL.

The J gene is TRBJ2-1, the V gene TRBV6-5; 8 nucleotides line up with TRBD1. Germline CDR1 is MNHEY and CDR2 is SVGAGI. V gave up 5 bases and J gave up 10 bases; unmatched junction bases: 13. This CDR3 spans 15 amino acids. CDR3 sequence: CASSPSGGAAGEQFF. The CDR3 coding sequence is TGTGCCAGCAGTCCCTCAGGGGGCGCGGCAGGCGAGCAGTTCTTC.

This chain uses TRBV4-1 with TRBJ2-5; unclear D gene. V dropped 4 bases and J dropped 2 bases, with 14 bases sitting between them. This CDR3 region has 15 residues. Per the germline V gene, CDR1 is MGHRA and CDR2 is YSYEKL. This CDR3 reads CASSLGAFIQETQYF. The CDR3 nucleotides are TGCGCCAGCAGCCTCGGAGCGTTTATTCAAGAGACCCAGTACTTC.

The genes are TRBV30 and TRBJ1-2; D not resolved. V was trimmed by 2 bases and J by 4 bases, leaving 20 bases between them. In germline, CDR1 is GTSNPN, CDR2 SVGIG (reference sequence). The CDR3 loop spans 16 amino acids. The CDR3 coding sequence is TGTGCCTGGAGTCCGCAGGCAGCCTTCGCCATCTATGGCTACACCTTC. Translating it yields CAWSPQAAFAIYGYTF.

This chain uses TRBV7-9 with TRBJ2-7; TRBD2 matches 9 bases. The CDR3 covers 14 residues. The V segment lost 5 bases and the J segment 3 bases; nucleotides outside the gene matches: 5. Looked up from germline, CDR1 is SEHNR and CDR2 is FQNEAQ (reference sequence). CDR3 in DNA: TGTGCCAGCAGCCGTAGCGGGAGTTACTACGAGCAGTACTTC. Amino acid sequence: CASSRSGSYYEQYF.

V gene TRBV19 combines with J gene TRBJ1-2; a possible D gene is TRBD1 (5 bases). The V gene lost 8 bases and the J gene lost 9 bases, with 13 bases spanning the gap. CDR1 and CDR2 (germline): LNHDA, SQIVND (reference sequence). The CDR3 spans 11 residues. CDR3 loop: CASERGRSYTF. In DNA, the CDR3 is TGTGCCAGTGAAAGGGGACGGAGCTACACCTTC. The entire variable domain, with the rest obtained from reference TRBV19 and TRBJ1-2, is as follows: DGGITQSPKYLFRKEGQNVTLSCEQNLNHDAMYWYRQDPGQGLRLIYYSQIVNDFQKGDIAEGYSVSREKKESFPLTVTSAQKNPTAFYLCASERGRSYTFGSGTRLTVV.

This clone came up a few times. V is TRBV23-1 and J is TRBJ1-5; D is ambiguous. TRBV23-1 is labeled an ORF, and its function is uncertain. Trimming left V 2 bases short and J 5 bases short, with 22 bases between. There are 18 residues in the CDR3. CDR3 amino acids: CASSQMLGREYRYQPQHF. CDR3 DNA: TGCGCCAGCAGTCAAATGCTCGGGCGCGAATATAGGTATCAGCCCCAGCATTTT.

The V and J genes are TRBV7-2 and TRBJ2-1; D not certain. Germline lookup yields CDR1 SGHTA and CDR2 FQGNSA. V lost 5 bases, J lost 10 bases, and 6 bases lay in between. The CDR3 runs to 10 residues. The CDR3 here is CASSISEQFF. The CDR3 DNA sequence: TGTGCCAGCAGCATTTCCGAGCAGTTCTTC.

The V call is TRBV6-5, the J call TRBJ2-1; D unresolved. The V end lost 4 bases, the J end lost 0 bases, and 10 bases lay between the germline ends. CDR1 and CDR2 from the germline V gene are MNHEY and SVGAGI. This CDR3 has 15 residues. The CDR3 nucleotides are TGTGCCAGCAGTTCAGAGCGCGCCTCCTACAATGAGCAGTTCTTC. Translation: CASSSERASYNEQFF.

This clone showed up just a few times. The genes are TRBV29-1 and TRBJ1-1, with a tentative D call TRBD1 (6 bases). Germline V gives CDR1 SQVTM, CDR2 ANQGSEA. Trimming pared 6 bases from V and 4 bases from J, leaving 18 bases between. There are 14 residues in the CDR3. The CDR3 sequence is CSVGGRPVITEAFF. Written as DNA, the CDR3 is TGCAGCGTGGGGGGCAGGCCCGTTATCACTGAAGCTTTCTTT.

Here the CDR3 reads CSVLDSYEQYF. In DNA, the CDR3 is TGCAGCGTTCTCGACAGCTACGAGCAGTACTTC. The V and J genes are TRBV29-1 and TRBJ2-7, with TRBD1 as a possible D gene (5 bases). Germline CDR1 and CDR2: SQVTM and ANQGSEA. Trimming took off 5 bases at V and 3 bases at J, with 8 bases between the two ends. The CDR3 is 11 amino acids.

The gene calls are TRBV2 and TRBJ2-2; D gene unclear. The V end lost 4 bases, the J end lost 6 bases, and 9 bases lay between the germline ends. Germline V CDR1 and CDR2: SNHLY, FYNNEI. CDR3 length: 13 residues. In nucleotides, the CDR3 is TGTGCCAGCAGTGCGGATAGGGCCGGGGAGCTGTTTTTT. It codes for CASSADRAGELFF.

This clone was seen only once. CDR3 bases: TGTGCCAGTACACAGGGGAATTCACCCCTCCACTTT. Protein: CASTQGNSPLHF. This sequence joins TRBV27 and TRBJ1-6; 7 bases line up with TRBD1. CDR3 length equals 12 residues. Germline CDR1 and CDR2: MNHEY and SMNVEV (reference sequence). The junction had 3 bases not matched to a gene; V was cut back by 9 bases and J by 7 bases.